The rows below give T cell receptor beta chains drawn from one sample of a study of quantifying T cell responses using KT2 cells. Via MiXCR, TCRdb re-called the UMI-ligation and nested PCR reads, giving one row per CDR3 protein. The top ten clones hold roughly 14% of a sample with tens of thousands of distinct CDR3 sequences, 7.3% of them seen once. Sequencing input: PBMCs spiked with cells of the T cell clone KT2. The receptors were gathered from a human donor. The CDR3 runs from the conserved cysteine through the conserved F or W. Each record gives: D gene, J gene, V gene, clone size, CDR3 protein, CDR3 DNA. A D gene is named only where the DNA matches it firmly. Only part of the rows carry a size: once, few, many, or a class if the clone is expanded.

D gene: TRBD1; J gene: TRBJ2-1; V gene: TRBV29-1; clone size: many; CDR3 protein: CSVSGTGVYNEQFF; CDR3 DNA: TGCAGCGTTTCCGGGACAGGGGTCTACAATGAGCAGTTCTTC
D gene: NA; J gene: TRBJ1-6; V gene: TRBV5-1; clone size: few; CDR3 protein: CASSLDRDNSPLHF; CDR3 DNA: TGCGCCAGCAGCTTGGACAGGGATAATTCACCCCTCCACTTT
D gene: TRBD2; J gene: TRBJ2-7; V gene: TRBV20-1; clone size: few; CDR3 protein: CSAPRGLAGGLSRYEQYF; CDR3 DNA: TGCAGTGCTCCTCGAGGACTAGCGGGAGGTCTTTCGCGCTACGAGCAGTACTTC
D gene: TRBD2; J gene: TRBJ2-6; V gene: TRBV27; clone size: few; CDR3 protein: CASKTGGEGANVLTF; CDR3 DNA: TGTGCCAGCAAGACCGGGGGGGAGGGGGCCAACGTCCTGACTTTC
D gene: NA; J gene: TRBJ1-2; V gene: TRBV6-2/TRBV6-3; clone size: NA; CDR3 protein: CASSYLASRRGGYTF; CDR3 DNA: TGTGCCAGCAGTTACTTGGCATCCCGAAGGGGAGGCTACACCTTC
D gene: NA; J gene: TRBJ1-4; V gene: TRBV7-9; clone size: NA; CDR3 protein: CASSRINYDSPNEKLFF; CDR3 DNA: TGTGCCAGCAGCCGGATAAACTACGACAGCCCAAATGAAAAACTGTTTTTT
D gene: TRBD2; J gene: TRBJ2-7; V gene: TRBV6-2/TRBV6-3; clone size: few; CDR3 protein: CASRKGTSGADSYEQYF; CDR3 DNA: TGTGCCAGCAGGAAGGGGACTAGCGGGGCGGACTCCTACGAGCAGTACTTC
D gene: NA; J gene: TRBJ2-7; V gene: TRBV12-3/TRBV12-4; clone size: many; CDR3 protein: CASSWHRDGYEQYF; CDR3 DNA: TGTGCCAGCAGTTGGCACCGGGACGGGTACGAGCAGTACTTC
D gene: NA; J gene: TRBJ2-3; V gene: TRBV12-3/TRBV12-4; clone size: NA; CDR3 protein: CASSSSAGTDTQYF; CDR3 DNA: TGTGCCAGCAGTTCAAGCGCGGGCACAGATACGCAGTATTTT
D gene: NA; J gene: TRBJ2-1; V gene: TRBV29-1; clone size: many; CDR3 protein: CSATGTLFGEQFF; CDR3 DNA: TGCAGCGCAACCGGGACCCTCTTCGGGGAGCAGTTCTTC
D gene: TRBD2; J gene: TRBJ2-1; V gene: TRBV3-1; clone size: many; CDR3 protein: CASSPLAGVKRDEQFF; CDR3 DNA: TGTGCCAGCAGCCCCTTAGCGGGGGTTAAACGGGATGAGCAGTTCTTC
D gene: TRBD1; J gene: TRBJ1-1; V gene: TRBV2; clone size: many; CDR3 protein: CASRDRVAAEAFF; CDR3 DNA: TGTGCCAGCAGGGACAGGGTGGCGGCTGAAGCTTTCTTT
D gene: NA; J gene: TRBJ2-3; V gene: TRBV14; clone size: many; CDR3 protein: CASSPRDTQYF; CDR3 DNA: TGTGCCAGCAGCCCGAGAGATACGCAGTATTTT
D gene: NA; J gene: TRBJ2-2; V gene: TRBV29-1; clone size: many; CDR3 protein: CSVDEGSYTGELFF; CDR3 DNA: TGCAGCGTTGACGAGGGGTCGTACACCGGGGAGCTGTTTTTT
D gene: NA; J gene: TRBJ1-2; V gene: TRBV18; clone size: many; CDR3 protein: CASSPYFPPIYGYTF; CDR3 DNA: TGTGCCAGCTCACCTTATTTCCCCCCTATTTATGGCTACACCTTC
D gene: TRBD1; J gene: TRBJ2-7; V gene: TRBV29-1; clone size: many; CDR3 protein: CSVSGGQGLSYEQYF; CDR3 DNA: TGCAGCGTTTCCGGTGGACAGGGCCTTTCCTACGAGCAGTACTTC